A single sample gave rise to the 27 T cell receptor beta chains below, sequenced in a study of cytomegalovirus exposure and HLA in healthy donors. The PCR contained 60 Vbeta and 13 Jbeta primers. TCRdb's copy holds only in-frame clones and misses some; the assay was immunoSEQ multiplex PCR. The sample has 150,000 to 200,000 clones; around 78% are singletons. The sample comprised PBMCs. The receptors shown here come from a female donor in good health and CMV-seronegative.

With respect to this clone: The junction differs from germline at one of its ends, possibly a read error. The chain joins TRBV7-9 to TRBJ2-7; 8 nucleotides line up with TRBD1. Germline V gene sequence: CDR1 SEHNR, CDR2 FQNEAQ (reference sequence). The CDR3 totals 18 residues. CDR3 DNA: TGTTCCAGCAGCTGGAGAGCTTATACCTCGCAGGGGGCGTACGAGCAGTACTTC. Protein: CSSSWRAYTSQGAYEQYF.

This chain uses TRBV6-5 with TRBJ1-2; D not resolved. CDR3 length equals 16 residues. V dropped 0 bases and J dropped 1 base, with 12 bases sitting between them. The germline CDR1 and CDR2 sequences are MNHEY and SVGAGI. The CDR3 spells CASSYSSSEGNYGYTF. Here the CDR3 DNA reads TGTGCCAGCAGTTACTCCAGTTCAGAGGGTAACTATGGCTACACCTTC.

The CDR3 reads CASSLQGVVTGELFF. The CDR3 DNA reads as TGTGCCAGCAGTTTACAGGGGGTAGTCACCGGGGAGCTGTTTTTT. This sequence joins TRBV2 and TRBJ2-2; TRBD1 matches 8 bases. Germline trimming cut 5 bases from V and 4 bases from J; bases unmatched to any gene: 6. The CDR3 totals 15 residues. The V gene's germline CDR1 is SNHLY and CDR2 FYNNEI.

This chain uses TRBV19 with TRBJ2-1; 10 positions agree with TRBD2. Looked up from germline, CDR1 is LNHDA and CDR2 is SQIVND (reference sequence). This CDR3 is built from 17 residues. Germline trimming cut 6 bases from V and 9 bases from J; bases unmatched to any gene: 17. The CDR3 sequence: CASRPPTSSGSSAEQFF. The DNA of the CDR3 is TGTGCCAGTAGACCCCCAACGTCTAGCGGGAGTTCAGCTGAGCAGTTCTTC.

The V call is TRBV4-1, the J call TRBJ2-3; a weak D match, TRBD2 (5 bases). Germline V gene sequence: CDR1 MGHRA, CDR2 YSYEKL. Trimming shortened V by 0 bases and J by 2 bases, and 12 bases separated the two germline ends. The length of the CDR3 is 16 residues. This CDR3 is CASSQDEEDFTDTQYF. The DNA for the CDR3 is TGCGCCAGCAGCCAAGACGAGGAGGACTTCACAGATACGCAGTATTTT.

The chain links TRBV5-1 to TRBJ1-2, with 11 bases lining up with TRBD1. This CDR3 has 15 amino acids. J lost 5 bases, V lost 4 bases, and 7 bases had no gene match. Per the germline V gene, CDR1 is SGHRS and CDR2 is YFSETQ. CDR3 sequence reads: CASSPWDRGGYGYTF. DNA for the CDR3: TGCGCCAGCAGCCCCTGGGACAGGGGGGGATATGGCTACACCTTC. The complete variable domain, with remaining parts taken from reference TRBV5-1 and TRBJ1-2, reads KAGVTQTPRYLIKTRGQQVTLSCSPISGHRSVSWYQQTPGQGLQFLFEYFSETQRNKGNFPGRFSGRQFSNSRSEMNVSTLELGDSALYLCASSPWDRGGYGYTFGSGTRLTVV.

The V call is TRBV27, the J call TRBJ2-2, with 7 bases aligning to TRBD2. The germline V gene encodes CDR1 MNHEY and CDR2 SMNVEV (reference sequence). J lost 1 base, V lost 2 bases, and 4 bases had no gene match. This CDR3 has 16 residues. The CDR3 DNA reads as TGTGCCAGCAGTTTACCCCGGGGGGAGAACACCGGGGAGCTGTTTTTT. It codes for CASSLPRGENTGELFF.

V gene TRBV28 combines with J gene TRBJ2-1; D possibly corresponds to TRBD2 (6 bases). CDR3 length: 15 amino acids. The germline V and J ends were trimmed by 7 bases and 0 bases, with 13 bases remaining between them. Germline lookup yields CDR1 MDHEN and CDR2 SYDVKM. The DNA for the CDR3 is TGTGCCAGCATTCGCGGGGCTAACTCCTACAATGAGCAGTTCTTC. Its translation: CASIRGANSYNEQFF.

This clone was counted only a few times. The same CDR3 can be traced to other DNA sequences in this sample. V gene TRBV5-1 combines with J gene TRBJ2-3; 8 nucleotides line up with TRBD1. V lost 2 bases and J lost 1; bases outside the gene matches: 6. The CDR3 spans 16 residues. In germline, CDR1 is SGHRS, CDR2 YFSETQ. CDR3 DNA: TGCGCCAGCAGCTTCGGACAGGGTGGTCGCACAGATACGCAGTATTTT. It yields the protein CASSFGQGGRTDTQYF.

J is TRBJ2-2 and V is TRBV2; possible D gene TRBD2, 5 bases. The germline V gene has CDR1 SNHLY and CDR2 FYNNEI. The CDR3 covers 13 residues. V was shortened by 9 bases and J by 3 bases, with 11 bases between the two germline ends. The CDR3 DNA sequence: TGTGCCAGGACCGCGCGGGACACCGGGGAGCTGTTTTTT. The encoded protein is CARTARDTGELFF. Full variable domain (missing parts from reference TRBV2 and TRBJ2-2): EPEVTQTPSHQVTQMGQEVILRCVPISNHLYFYWYRQILGQKVEFLVSFYNNEISEKSEIFDDQFSVERPDGSNFTLKIRSTKLEDSAMYFCARTARDTGELFFGEGSRLTVL.

The rearrangement joins TRBV11-3 to TRBJ2-5; the match to TRBD2 covers 10 bases. The J segment lost 2 bases and the V segment lost 5 bases, leaving 5 bases of the junction unmatched. CDR3 length: 15 amino acids. CDR1 is SGHNT, CDR2 YENEEA, per germline. The CDR3 loop is CASSLRTSGQETQYF. The CDR3, as DNA: TGTGCCAGCAGCCTCCGGACTAGCGGACAAGAGACCCAGTACTTC.

This clone was detected a few times. DNA of the CDR3: TGTGCCAGCAGCCCCGGGACAGCTAACACTGAAGCTTTCTTT. The encoded protein is CASSPGTANTEAFF. The genes are TRBV7-3 and TRBJ1-1, with TRBD1 matching 7 bases. The CDR3 totals 14 residues. V dropped 5 bases and J dropped 2; count of bases not matched to a gene: 5. Germline assignment: CDR1 SGHTA and CDR2 FQGTGA.

The rearrangement links TRBV4-3 to TRBJ2-2, with D tentatively TRBD1 (5 bases). Germline loops: CDR1 LGHNA, CDR2 YSLEER. The CDR3 loop spans 18 amino acids. V was clipped by 0 bases and J by 2 bases, with 16 bases between them. CDR3 nucleotides: TGCGCCAGCAGCCAAGACGCATGGGGCCTGATAAACACCGGGGAGCTGTTTTTT. This codes for CASSQDAWGLINTGELFF.

The V and J genes are TRBV30 and TRBJ1-6, with 8 bases matching TRBD1. The germline V gene has CDR1 GTSNPN and CDR2 SVGIG (reference sequence). The length of the CDR3 is 15 residues. V gave up 3 bases and J gave up 9 bases; unmatched junction bases: 10. The CDR3 bases are TGTGCCTGGAGACAGGGGGGGACCCTACCTTCACCCCTCCACTTT. This encodes CAWRQGGTLPSPLHF.

There are a few counts of this clone. The chain couples TRBV30 to TRBJ2-5; D perhaps matches TRBD1 (8 bases). Between the trimmed V and J ends, which lost 3 bases and 4 bases, there was a span of 12 bases. The germline V gene has CDR1 GTSNPN and CDR2 SVGIG (reference sequence). This CDR3 has 13 amino acids. CDR3 DNA sequence: TGTGCCTGGAGGAACAGGGGGGGAGAGACCCAGTACTTC. Translation gives CAWRNRGGETQYF.

Remarks on this clone: Sequence at one end of the junction differs from germline and may be a read error. The chain joins TRBV29-1 to TRBJ2-2; 11 bases are shared with TRBD2. Germline V CDR1 and CDR2: SQVTM, ANQGSEA. The CDR3 extends over 15 amino acids. CDR3 loop: CSVKEPGLAAGELFF. The CDR3 region has the DNA TGCAGCGTTAAAGAGCCGGGACTAGCGGCCGGGGAGCTGTTTTTT.

This clone was found a few times. The V call is TRBV28, the J call TRBJ2-5; TRBD2 aligns across 8 bases. Trimming removed 2 bases from V and 4 bases from J; junction bases left unmatched: 0. The V gene's germline CDR1 is MDHEN and CDR2 SYDVKM. The CDR3 spans 13 residues. This CDR3 is CASSLAGGETQYF. CDR3 nucleotide sequence: TGTGCCAGCAGTTTAGCGGGAGGAGAGACCCAGTACTTC.

This chain's CDR3 is CASSMDVGGVGTGELFF. In DNA form, the CDR3 reads TGTGCCAGTAGTATGGATGTGGGGGGTGTGGGCACCGGGGAGCTGTTTTTT. The chain links TRBV19 to TRBJ2-2, with D perhaps TRBD2 (6 bases). V was trimmed by 3 bases and J by 4 bases, leaving 18 bases between them. CDR3 length: 17 residues. Germline CDR1 LNHDA, CDR2 SQIVND (reference sequence).

This rearrangement joins TRBV2 to TRBJ2-1; TRBD1 might be the D (5 bases). V lost 5 bases and J lost 7, with 9 bases in between. Germline V gene sequence: CDR1 SNHLY, CDR2 FYNNEI. The CDR3 is 12 amino acids. In DNA, the CDR3 is TGTGCCAGCAGTCTGGGGCCGAATGAGCAGTTCTTC. Protein sequence: CASSLGPNEQFF.

The chain recombines TRBV7-8 with TRBJ1-5; maybe TRBD1 (6 bases). CDR1 and CDR2 (germline): SGHVS, FQNEAQ. Trimming cost V 1 base and J 5 bases, with 12 bases left between them. This CDR3 spans 15 amino acids. The CDR3 loop is CASSLGVRGDQPQHF. The CDR3, as DNA: TGTGCCAGCAGCTTAGGGGTCAGGGGTGATCAGCCCCAGCATTTT.

The chain joins TRBV4-1 to TRBJ2-5; weak D call: TRBD2 (6 bases). The CDR3 totals 13 residues. Trimming took 4 bases from V and 4 from J, leaving 10 bases between them. Germline V gives CDR1 MGHRA, CDR2 YSYEKL. The CDR3: CASSRLGGETQYF. The DNA of the CDR3 is TGCGCCAGCAGCCGACTAGGCGGAGAGACCCAGTACTTC.

Note on this clone: In this CDR3 the conserved last residue, phenylalanine or tryptophan, is missing, so a read error is likely. The chain uses TRBV12-5 and TRBJ1-1; D gene unclear. The germline gives CDR1 LGHNT, CDR2 FRNRAP. Between the trimmed V and J ends, which lost 5 bases and 6 bases, there was a span of 19 bases. CDR3 length equals 15 residues. The CDR3 protein is CASGPPFSYISEAFL. The CDR3 DNA reads as TGTGCTAGTGGTCCCCCCTTTAGTTATATCTCTGAAGCTTTCCTT.

V gene TRBV6-5 combines with J gene TRBJ2-7; TRBD1 matches at 8 bases. Germline CDR1 is MNHEY and CDR2 is SVGAGI. CDR3 length: 15 amino acids. The junction had 10 bases not matched to a gene; V was cut back by 5 bases and J by 4 bases. CDR3 DNA sequence: TGTGCCAGCAGTCATTGGACAGGGACTGGGTACGAGCAGTACTTC. As protein: CASSHWTGTGYEQYF.

The chain couples TRBV27 to TRBJ2-3, with D maybe TRBD2 (5 bases). The V gene's germline CDR1 is MNHEY and CDR2 SMNVEV (reference sequence). The V end lost 7 bases, the J end lost 4 bases, and 12 bases lay between the germline ends. The CDR3 is made up of 13 amino acids. The CDR3 nucleotides are TGTGCCAGCACTCAGACCGGGGCAGATACGCAGTATTTT. It specifies CASTQTGADTQYF.

This clone was seen more than once but under ten times. The chain joins TRBV19 to TRBJ2-2; maybe TRBD1 (6 bases). Germline loops: CDR1 LNHDA, CDR2 SQIVND (reference sequence). Trimming left V 6 bases short and J 4 bases short, with 9 bases between. The CDR3 has 13 amino acids. The CDR3 DNA reads as TGTGCCAGTAGCTCACAGGGCACCGGGGAGCTGTTTTTT. Translated: CASSSQGTGELFF.

This clone showed up just a few times. The rearrangement links TRBV5-6 to TRBJ2-5; D perhaps matches TRBD1 (7 bases). Germline V lookup: CDR1 SGHDT, CDR2 YYEEEE. The ends were cut back, 4 bases at V and 2 bases at J, with 15 bases in the middle. The CDR3 has 15 residues. In DNA form, the CDR3 reads TGTGCCAGCAGCGCGGCGGGGACAGCACAAGAGACCCAGTACTTC. The encoded protein is CASSAAGTAQETQYF.

The chain recombines TRBV7-6 with TRBJ2-1; D unclear. This CDR3 is built from 13 residues. Trimming cost V 3 bases and J 9 bases, with 12 bases left between them. In germline, CDR1 is SGHVS, CDR2 FNYEAQ. CDR3 sequence: CASSLSPNTEQFF. For the CDR3, the DNA is TGTGCCAGCAGCTTGAGTCCCAATACTGAGCAGTTCTTC.